This TCR beta chain was documented in a study of tumor-infiltrating lymphocytes in primary liver carcinoma. Taking about 18-31 mg of unsorted bulk tissue, the authors co-extracted RNA and DNA. Total RNA amounting to roughly 450 ng was the source from which TCR beta cDNA was made with a constant-region primer. Generation of the TCR beta libraries relied on three nested multiplex PCR rounds using slightly modified ARM-PCR. Each of the first two PCR rounds ran approximately 10 cycles with TRBV1-TRBV30 forward and C-beta reverse primers. TCRdb fed the multiplex PCR reads into MiXCR, producing one record per CDR3 protein. The repertoire holds fewer than 250,000 distinct CDR3 sequences, with 85% as singletons. The CDR3 consists of 16 residues. Germline V gene data show CDR1 as SGHVS and CDR2 as FQNEAQ. As to this clonotype: The germline gene is not matched at one end of the junction; a read error may be the cause.

This chain links TRBV7-8 with TRBJ1-5; the D is unclear. The receptor was isolated from a middle-aged man with primary liver carcinoma and hepatitis B virus infection. The specimen was tumor tissue from primary liver carcinoma. The CDR3 DNA reads as TGTGCCAGCAACGAGCGGGTTATAACTACGAATCAACCCCAGCATTTT. Residues: CASNERVITTNQPQHF.